This TCR beta chain was recovered during a study of blood T cell repertoires in COVID-19. The method was immunoSEQ multiplex PCR; TCRdb's version includes in-frame clones alone and lacks a portion of them. Found here are about 80,000 clones, approximately 82% of them singletons; the top ten hold approximately 33%. This CDR3 contains 14 residues. CDR1 and CDR2 from the germline V gene are SEHNR and FQNEAQ (reference sequence). Trimming cost V 6 bases and J 4 bases; bases outside gene matches: 8. This TCR was recovered from an older woman with acute or convalescent COVID-19. What was sequenced was peripheral blood. The chain carries TRBV7-9 and TRBJ1-2; 7 bases line up with TRBD1. CDR3 sequence: CASSFPGQPYGYTF. The CDR3 DNA reads as TGTGCCAGCAGTTTCCCGGGACAGCCCTATGGCTACACCTTC.